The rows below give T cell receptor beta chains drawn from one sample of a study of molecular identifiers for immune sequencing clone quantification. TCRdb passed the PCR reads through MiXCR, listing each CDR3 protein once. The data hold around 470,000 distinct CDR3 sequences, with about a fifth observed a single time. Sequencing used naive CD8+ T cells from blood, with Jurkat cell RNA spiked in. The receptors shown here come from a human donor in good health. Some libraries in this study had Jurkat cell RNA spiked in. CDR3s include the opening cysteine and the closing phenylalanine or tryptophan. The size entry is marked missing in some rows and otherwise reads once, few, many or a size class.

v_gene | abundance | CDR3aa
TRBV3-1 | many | CASSQDTGRMNTEAFF
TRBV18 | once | CASSPPGRGSYGYTF
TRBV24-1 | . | CATSDSLNRQFF
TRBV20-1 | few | CSAQTSLAGGSGPETQYF
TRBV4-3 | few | CASSQDIAGAYEQYF
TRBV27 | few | CASSLSGWGAQPQHF
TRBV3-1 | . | CASSLDLPYEQYF
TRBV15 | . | CATSSGRLNTGELFF
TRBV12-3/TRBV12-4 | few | CASSSSSTGLNQPQHF
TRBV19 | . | CASSPEDRPSSYEQYF
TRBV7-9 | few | CASRGPRGEQYF
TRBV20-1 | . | CSAETSSLIDEQYF
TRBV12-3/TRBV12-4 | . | CASSDWDRGSSTPGNTIYF
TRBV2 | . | CASRSSGRGWQETQYF
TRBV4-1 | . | CASSQGGRERNEQYF
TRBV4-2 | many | CASSQDGGGDEQYF
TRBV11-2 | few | CASSLGPRDEQYF
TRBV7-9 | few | CASSLAPMLFF
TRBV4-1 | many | CASSQFGGTEAFF
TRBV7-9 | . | CASSLEGATYQETQYF
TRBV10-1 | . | CASSDLRDREQVGAKNIQYF
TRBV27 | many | CASSPGVSGANVLTF
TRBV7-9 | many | CASSLGNMNTEAFF
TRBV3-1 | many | CASFTGQGNTGELFF
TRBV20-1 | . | CSASMIAGAQETQYF
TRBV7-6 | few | CASSLALGAGGPYNEQFF
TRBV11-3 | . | CASSAYGSLADEQFF
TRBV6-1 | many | CASSETPSGVTNEKLFF
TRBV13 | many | CASSLPLGGLASTDTQYF
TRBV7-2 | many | CASSLQSFHVIQYF
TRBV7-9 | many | CASSSRPGEAAKNIQYF
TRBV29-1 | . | CSVVQGGYNEQFF
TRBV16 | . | CASSQGVPSGNTIYF
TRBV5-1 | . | CASSIGRGQETQYF
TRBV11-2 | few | CASSLGLAGGRSYNEQFF
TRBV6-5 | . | CASSYGRTGYEQYF
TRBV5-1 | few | CASSLQPRTGVNTGELFF
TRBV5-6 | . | CASSLPGVNQPQHF
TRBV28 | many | CASSLTGATFEAFF
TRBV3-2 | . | CASSPASGRTGELFF
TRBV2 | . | CASSETTSGGTTSTDTQYF
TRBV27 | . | CASRPERGGPGNEQFF
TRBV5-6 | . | CASSPWGGIETQYF
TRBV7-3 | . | CDSSLLGGAEQFF
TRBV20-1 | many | CSASSGGETQYF
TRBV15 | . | CATSVGTGGGEDYTF